This TCR beta chain was captured in a study of T cell changes during pregnancy in multiple sclerosis. Measured with immunoSEQ multiplex PCR; TCRdb has only the in-frame clones, and not every one. The profile shows tens of thousands of clones, about 93% of them singletons. Germline V gene sequence: CDR1 MGHRA, CDR2 YSYEKL. Trimming removed 4 bases from V and 5 bases from J; junction bases left unmatched: 12. The CDR3 sequence is 19 residues long. This specimen consisted of CD8+ T cells from peripheral blood mononuclear cells, obtained in the third trimester of pregnancy. This TCR came from a female donor with multiple sclerosis, enrolled in a pregnancy study. The gene calls are TRBV4-1 and TRBJ2-1, with TRBD2 matching 15 bases. This CDR3 is CASSPRTSGRVGRDNEQFF. CDR3 in DNA: TGCGCCAGCAGCCCACGGACTAGCGGGAGGGTGGGACGGGACAATGAGCAGTTCTTC.